A selection of T cell receptor beta chains follows, all from one sample in a study of shared clonotypes between healthy human individuals. Only in-frame clones appear in the TCRdb table, and some are missing; sequencing was by immunoSEQ multiplex PCR. This sample carries about 2.1 million clones, just over 90% of them seen once, and the ten largest clones take about 1.7%. The sequencing sample was made of naive CD8+ T cells from PBMCs. These receptors were obtained from a young man in good health. Some clones in this sample may be carry-over from other donors' samples. The CDR3 runs from the conserved cysteine through the conserved F or W. Fields, in order: D gene, clone size, J gene, V gene, CDR3 DNA, CDR3 protein. The D gene is left open where the match is weak. Rows give clone size only sometimes, using once, few, many, or a class for an expanded clone.

. . TRBJ2-5 TRBV15 TGTGCCACCAGCAGAGAATTAGGGTGGGAAGCGTACCAAGAGACCCAGTACTTC CATSRELGWEAYQETQYF
. few TRBJ1-2 TRBV6-5 TGTGCCAGCAGTTACTCGTCAGGGACTGGCTACACCTTC CASSYSSGTGYTF
. . TRBJ1-1 TRBV29-1 TGCAGCGTTGACCGGCAGGCAATACTGAACACTGAAGCTTTCTTT CSVDRQAILNTEAFF
TRBD1 . TRBJ2-3 TRBV5-1 TGCGCCAGCAGCTTGGGACGGGGACAGATGCGCACAGATACGCAGTATTTT CASSLGRGQMRTDTQYF
TRBD1 . TRBJ2-7 TRBV5-4 TGTGCCAGCACTCGCCTGGGACAGGGGTTCTACGAGCAGTACTTC CASTRLGQGFYEQYF
. . TRBJ1-5 TRBV30 TGTGCCTGGACCGGGGACGGAACGAGCAATCAGCCCCAGCATTTT CAWTGDGTSNQPQHF
. . TRBJ2-7 TRBV27 TGTGCCAGCAGTTTAATAGAGGACCGCGAGCGGTACTTC CASSLIEDRERYF
. . TRBJ2-7 TRBV7-2 TGTGCCAGCAGCCAGTGGTCCTACGAGCAGTACTTC CASSQWSYEQYF
TRBD2 . TRBJ2-7 TRBV7-9 TGTGCCAGCAGCTGGGGACTAGCGGGAGCGGAGGGAGCCAACGAGCAGTACTTC CASSWGLAGAEGANEQYF
TRBD2 . TRBJ2-7 TRBV4-2 TGTGCCAGCAGCCAAGGACTAGCGGGTTACCTCGAGCAGTACTTC CASSQGLAGYLEQYF
TRBD1 . TRBJ2-3 TRBV11-2 TGTGCCAGCAGCCCCGGGACAGGAACCCGAACTAGCACAGATACGCAGTATTTT CASSPGTGTRTSTDTQYF
TRBD2 once TRBJ2-7 TRBV9 TGTGCCAGCAGTTTTAGCGGGACGCCCTCCTACGAGCAGTACTTC CASSFSGTPSYEQYF
TRBD1 . TRBJ1-2 TRBV4-1 TGCGCCAGCAGCCACGTGACAGGGGGTCCGAACGGCTACACCTTC CASSHVTGGPNGYTF
. . TRBJ2-7 TRBV4-1 TGCGCCAGCAGTTGGCTGGACGGGAACTACTACGAGCAGTACTTC CASSWLDGNYYEQYF
. . TRBJ1-2 TRBV4-1 TGCGCCAGCAGCCAACCAATAGGGCGGACTCCTGTTTGGGGCTACACCTTC CASSQPIGRTPVWGYTF
TRBD2 . TRBJ2-1 TRBV29-1 TGCACCCCGGGAGGTCGGCAAAACAATGAGCAGTTCTTC CTPGGRQNNEQFF
TRBD1 . TRBJ2-7 TRBV2 TGTGCCAGCAGTGATGAGGGACAGCTTTACTACGAGCAGTACTTC CASSDEGQLYYEQYF
. . TRBJ1-2 TRBV19 TGTGCCAGTAGTATTGTTGGTAACTATGGCTACACCTTC CASSIVGNYGYTF
. . TRBJ1-3 TRBV28 TGTGCCAGCAGTTTAGCTGGAAACACCATATATTTT CASSLAGNTIYF
. few TRBJ1-1 TRBV4-1 TGCGCCAGCAGCCAAGGTGTTGGGGGATCTGAAGCTTTCTTT CASSQGVGGSEAFF
. . TRBJ2-3 TRBV27 TGTGCCAGCAGTCCCCCCGCGGGTCCCGGGGCAGATACGCAGTATTTT CASSPPAGPGADTQYF
. . TRBJ2-7 TRBV6-1 TGTGCCAGCAGGGAACCTGGGACGGAACCCTACGAGCAGTACTTC CASREPGTEPYEQYF
. . TRBJ1-2 TRBV4-3 TGCGCCAGCAGCCAAGAAGTGGGGAACTTCTATGGCTACACCTTC CASSQEVGNFYGYTF
. . TRBJ1-2 TRBV11-2 TGTGCCAGCAGCCACTCTTCGGGCGGAAGCTACACCTTC CASSHSSGGSYTF
. . TRBJ2-7 TRBV7-8 TGTGCCAGCAGCTTAGCGGTAGCCCACTACGAGCAGTACTTC CASSLAVAHYEQYF
TRBD1 . TRBJ2-7 TRBV7-2 TGTGCCAGCAGCTTAGGGGGACAGGGGCTGGGCTACGAGCAGTACTTC CASSLGGQGLGYEQYF
. . TRBJ2-7 TRBV27 TGTGCCAGCAGCCCGACCGGTGGTCCATACGAGCAGTACTTC CASSPTGGPYEQYF
. . TRBJ2-7 TRBV27 TGTGCCAGCAGCCTGAGGGGTTTTAGTCCCTACGAGCAGTACTTC CASSLRGFSPYEQYF
. . TRBJ2-1 TRBV10-2 TGCGCCAGCTTTAGTAGCGAGAGCTACAATGAGCAGTTCTTC CASFSSESYNEQFF
. . TRBJ2-1 TRBV14 TGTGCCAGCAGCCCCAGACTAAGCTCCTACAATGAGCAGTTCTTC CASSPRLSSYNEQFF
. . TRBJ2-7 TRBV6-6 TGTGCCAGCAGCCAAATATACGAGCAGTACTTC CASSQIYEQYF
. . TRBJ2-2 TRBV5-1 TGCGCCAGCAGCCCCAATAGTCGAGGTTGGGACGGGGAGCTGTTTTTT CASSPNSRGWDGELFF
TRBD1 few TRBJ1-1 TRBV2 TGTGCCAGCATTCCGGGACAGGGAATAAACACTGAAGCTTTCTTT CASIPGQGINTEAFF
TRBD2 . TRBJ2-7 TRBV19 TGTGCCAGTAGTATGACGGGAGGTGGGATCTACGAGCAGTACTTC CASSMTGGGIYEQYF
. . TRBJ2-3 TRBV5-1 TGCGCCAGCAGCGTAACCGGGGCGGATACGCAGTATTTT CASSVTGADTQYF
. . TRBJ2-7 TRBV5-1 TGCGCCAGCAGCCTATACTCGACAGGAGCCTACGAGCAGTACTTC CASSLYSTGAYEQYF
. . TRBJ1-1 TRBV27 TGTGCCAGCAGTTTTTGGGGGCGGGCTGAAGCTTTCTTT CASSFWGRAEAFF
. once TRBJ2-5 TRBV7-6 TGTGCCAGCAGCTTAGTCGCGGGGCCTGACCAAGAGACCCAGTACTTC CASSLVAGPDQETQYF
TRBD1 once TRBJ1-2 TRBV30 TGTGCCATAGCACCCCGGGACAGGGGGCTGAACTATGGCTACACCTTC CAIAPRDRGLNYGYTF
TRBD2 once TRBJ2-1 TRBV27 TGTGCCAGCAGTTGGGCAGCGGGAGCCCCGAGCTCCTACAATGAGCAGTTCTTC CASSWAAGAPSSYNEQFF
TRBD1 once TRBJ2-1 TRBV7-2 TGTGCCAGCAGCTTTATGGACAGGGGGGGTTTCAATGAGCAGTTCTTC CASSFMDRGGFNEQFF
TRBD2 . TRBJ2-2 TRBV2 TGTGCCAGCAGAAGAAGCGGGGGGGGACCCGGGGAGCTGTTTTTT CASRRSGGGPGELFF
. . TRBJ1-1 TRBV20-1 TGCAGTGCTAGAGAAGGGGTCCGAGCTTTCTTT CSAREGVRAFF
. . TRBJ2-1 TRBV25-1 TGTGCCAGCAGCCACCGAGCCTACAATGAGCAGTTCTTC CASSHRAYNEQFF
TRBD1 . TRBJ1-5 TRBV28 TGTGCCAGCAGTCCGACAGGGAGTAGAGGTCAGCCCCAGCATTTT CASSPTGSRGQPQHF
. . TRBJ2-1 TRBV10-3 TGTGCCATCAGTAATCTAGGCACCAATGAGCAGTTCTTC CAISNLGTNEQFF
. . TRBJ2-1 TRBV29-1 TGCAGCGTCCGGGGTATGCCTAATGAGCAGTTCTTC CSVRGMPNEQFF
TRBD1 . TRBJ1-2 TRBV7-6 TGTGCCAGCAGCTCCGGGGACAGAAATGGCTACACCTTC CASSSGDRNGYTF
. . TRBJ1-5 TRBV7-9 TGTGCCAGCAGCCGAGGTGGGGGAGGCGGTCAGCCCCAGCATTTT CASSRGGGGGQPQHF
. . TRBJ2-1 TRBV11-2 TGTGCCAGCAGCTTAGGGCCTATCGTTGAGCAGTTCTTC CASSLGPIVEQFF
. . TRBJ2-7 TRBV29-1 TGCAGCGTTGTGGAGGGCCTGGGGCGCGAGCAGTACTTC CSVVEGLGREQYF
TRBD2 . TRBJ2-1 TRBV2 TGTGCCAGCAGAGGCAGACTAGCGGCATACAATGAGCAGTTCTTC CASRGRLAAYNEQFF
. . TRBJ1-1 TRBV4-1 TGCGCCAGCAGCCAAGAGATAGGGATTATGAACACTGAAGCTTTCTTT CASSQEIGIMNTEAFF